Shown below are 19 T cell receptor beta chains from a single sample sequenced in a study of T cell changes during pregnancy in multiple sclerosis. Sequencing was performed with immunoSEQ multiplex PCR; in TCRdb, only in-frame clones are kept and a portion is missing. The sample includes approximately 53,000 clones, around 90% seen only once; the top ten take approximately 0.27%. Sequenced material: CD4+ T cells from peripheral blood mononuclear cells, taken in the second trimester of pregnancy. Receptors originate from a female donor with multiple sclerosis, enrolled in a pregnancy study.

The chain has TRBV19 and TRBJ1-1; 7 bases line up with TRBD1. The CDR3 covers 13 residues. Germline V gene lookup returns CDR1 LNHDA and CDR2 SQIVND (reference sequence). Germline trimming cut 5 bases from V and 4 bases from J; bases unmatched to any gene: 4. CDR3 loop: CASSLQGTTEAFF. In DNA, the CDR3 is TGTGCCAGTAGTTTACAGGGGACCACTGAAGCTTTCTTT.

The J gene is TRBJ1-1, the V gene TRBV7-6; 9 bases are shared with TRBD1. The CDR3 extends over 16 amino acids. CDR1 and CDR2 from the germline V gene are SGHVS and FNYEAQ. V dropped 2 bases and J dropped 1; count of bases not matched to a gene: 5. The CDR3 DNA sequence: TGTGCCAGCAGCTTACGGGACAGGGAGGGGAACACTGAAGCTTTCTTT. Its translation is CASSLRDREGNTEAFF. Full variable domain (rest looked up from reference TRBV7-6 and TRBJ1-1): GAGVSQSPRYKVTKRGQDVALRCDPISGHVSLYWYRQALGQGPEFLTYFNYEAQQDKSGLPNDRFSAERPEGSISTLTIQRTEQRDSAMYRCASSLRDREGNTEAFFGQGTRLTVV.

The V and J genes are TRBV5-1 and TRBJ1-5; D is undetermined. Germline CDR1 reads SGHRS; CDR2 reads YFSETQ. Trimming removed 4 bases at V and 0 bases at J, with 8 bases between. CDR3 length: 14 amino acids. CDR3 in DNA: TGCGCCAGCAGCGAGGGTCTTAGCAATCAGCCCCAGCATTTT. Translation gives CASSEGLSNQPQHF. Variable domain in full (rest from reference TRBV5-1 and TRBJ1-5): KAGVTQTPRYLIKTRGQQVTLSCSPISGHRSVSWYQQTPGQGLQFLFEYFSETQRNKGNFPGRFSGRQFSNSRSEMNVSTLELGDSALYLCASSEGLSNQPQHFGDGTRLSIL.

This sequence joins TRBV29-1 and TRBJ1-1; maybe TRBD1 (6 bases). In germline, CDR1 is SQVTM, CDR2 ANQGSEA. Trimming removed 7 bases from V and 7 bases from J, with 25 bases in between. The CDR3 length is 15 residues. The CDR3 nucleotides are TGCAGCGCCCATGGCGGGGCGGGGGCGCATGGTGAAGCTTTCTTT. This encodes CSAHGGAGAHGEAFF.

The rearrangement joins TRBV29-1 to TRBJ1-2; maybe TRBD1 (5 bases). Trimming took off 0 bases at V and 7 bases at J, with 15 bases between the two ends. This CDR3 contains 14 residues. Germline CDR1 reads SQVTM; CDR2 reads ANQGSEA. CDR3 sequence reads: CSVEDRAQGGGYTF. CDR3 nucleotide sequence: TGCAGCGTTGAAGATCGGGCGCAGGGAGGTGGCTACACCTTC.

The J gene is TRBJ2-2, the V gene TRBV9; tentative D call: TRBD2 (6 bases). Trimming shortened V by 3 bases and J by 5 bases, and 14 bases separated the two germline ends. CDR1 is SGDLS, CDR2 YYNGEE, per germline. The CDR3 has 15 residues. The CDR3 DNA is TGTGCCAGCAGCGGGGACCCGGGGGTAACCGGGGAGCTGTTTTTT. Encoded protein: CASSGDPGVTGELFF.

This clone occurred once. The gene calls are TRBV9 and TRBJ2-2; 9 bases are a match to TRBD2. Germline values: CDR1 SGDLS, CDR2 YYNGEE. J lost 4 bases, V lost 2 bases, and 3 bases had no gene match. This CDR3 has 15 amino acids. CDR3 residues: CASSVAGGPTGELFF. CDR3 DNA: TGTGCCAGCAGCGTCGCGGGGGGGCCCACCGGGGAGCTGTTTTTT.

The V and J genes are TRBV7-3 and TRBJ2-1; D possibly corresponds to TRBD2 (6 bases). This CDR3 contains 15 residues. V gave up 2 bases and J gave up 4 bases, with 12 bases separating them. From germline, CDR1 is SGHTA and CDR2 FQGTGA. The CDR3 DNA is TGTGCCAGCAGCTTACAACTAGCATCGTACAATGAGCAGTTCTTC. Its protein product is CASSLQLASYNEQFF.

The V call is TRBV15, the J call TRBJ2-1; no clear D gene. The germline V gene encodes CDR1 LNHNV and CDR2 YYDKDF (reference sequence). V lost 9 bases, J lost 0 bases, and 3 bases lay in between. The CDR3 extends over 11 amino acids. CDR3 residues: CATSSYNEQFF. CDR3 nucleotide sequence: TGTGCCACGAGCTCCTACAATGAGCAGTTCTTC. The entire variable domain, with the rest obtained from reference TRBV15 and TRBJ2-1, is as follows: DAMVIQNPRYQVTQFGKPVTLSCSQTLNHNVMYWYQQKSSQAPKLLFHYYDKDFNNEADTPDNFQSRRPNTSFCFLDIRSPGLGDTAMYLCATSSYNEQFFGPGTRLTVL.

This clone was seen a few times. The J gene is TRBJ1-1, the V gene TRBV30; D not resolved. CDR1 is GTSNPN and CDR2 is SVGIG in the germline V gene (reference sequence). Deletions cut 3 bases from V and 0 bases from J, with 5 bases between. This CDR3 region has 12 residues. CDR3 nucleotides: TGTGCCTGGAGGTTCGTGAACACTGAAGCTTTCTTT. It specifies CAWRFVNTEAFF.

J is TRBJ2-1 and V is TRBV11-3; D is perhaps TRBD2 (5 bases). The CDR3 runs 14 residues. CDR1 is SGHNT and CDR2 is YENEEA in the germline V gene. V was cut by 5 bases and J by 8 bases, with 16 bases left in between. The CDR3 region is CASSRGGLWYEQFF. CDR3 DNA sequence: TGTGCCAGCAGCAGAGGCGGGCTTTGGTATGAGCAGTTCTTC.

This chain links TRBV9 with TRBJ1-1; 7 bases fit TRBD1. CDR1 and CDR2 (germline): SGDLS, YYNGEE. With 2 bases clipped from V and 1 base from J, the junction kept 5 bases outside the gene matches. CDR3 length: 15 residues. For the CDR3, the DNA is TGTGCCAGCAGCGTTACAGGGGACCCGAACACTGAAGCTTTCTTT. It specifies CASSVTGDPNTEAFF. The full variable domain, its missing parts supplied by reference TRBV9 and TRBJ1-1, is DSGVTQTPKHLITATGQRVTLRCSPRSGDLSVYWYQQSLDQGLQFLIQYYNGEERAKGNILERFSAQQFPDLHSELNLSSLELGDSALYFCASSVTGDPNTEAFFGQGTRLTVV.

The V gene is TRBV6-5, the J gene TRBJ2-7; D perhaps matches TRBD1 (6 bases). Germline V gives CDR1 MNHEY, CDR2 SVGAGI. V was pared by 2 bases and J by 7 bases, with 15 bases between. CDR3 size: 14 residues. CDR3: CASSYTPGAVEQYF. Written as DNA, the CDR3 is TGTGCCAGCAGTTACACCCCAGGGGCCGTAGAGCAGTACTTC.

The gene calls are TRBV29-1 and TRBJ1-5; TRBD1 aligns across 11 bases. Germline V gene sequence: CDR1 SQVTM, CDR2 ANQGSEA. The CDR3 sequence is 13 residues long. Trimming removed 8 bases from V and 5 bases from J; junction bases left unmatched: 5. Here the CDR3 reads CSLLGQGDQPQHF. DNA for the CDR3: TGCAGCTTACTGGGACAGGGGGATCAGCCCCAGCATTTT.

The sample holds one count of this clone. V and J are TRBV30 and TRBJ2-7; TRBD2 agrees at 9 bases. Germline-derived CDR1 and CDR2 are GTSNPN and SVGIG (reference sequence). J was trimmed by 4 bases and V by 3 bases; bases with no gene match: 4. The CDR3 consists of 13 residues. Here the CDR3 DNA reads TGTGCCTGGAGGGGCGGGAGGGATTACGAGCAGTACTTC. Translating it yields CAWRGGRDYEQYF.

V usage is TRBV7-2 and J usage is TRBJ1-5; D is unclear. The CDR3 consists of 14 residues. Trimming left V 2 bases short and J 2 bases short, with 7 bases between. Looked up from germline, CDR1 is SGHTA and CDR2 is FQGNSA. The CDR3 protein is CASSLSGGNQPQHF. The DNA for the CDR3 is TGTGCCAGCAGCTTATCCGGGGGCAATCAGCCCCAGCATTTT.

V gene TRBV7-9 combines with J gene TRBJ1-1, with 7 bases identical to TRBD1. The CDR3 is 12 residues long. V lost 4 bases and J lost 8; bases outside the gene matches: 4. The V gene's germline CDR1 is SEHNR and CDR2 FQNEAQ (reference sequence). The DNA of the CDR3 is TGTGCCAGCAGCTACAGGGACAGAGAAGCTTTCTTT. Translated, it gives CASSYRDREAFF.

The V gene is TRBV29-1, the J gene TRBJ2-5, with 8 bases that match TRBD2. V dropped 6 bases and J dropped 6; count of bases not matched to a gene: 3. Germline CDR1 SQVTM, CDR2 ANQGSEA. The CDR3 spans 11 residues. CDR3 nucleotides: TGCAGCGTCCAGCGGGGGCAGACCCAGTACTTC. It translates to CSVQRGQTQYF.

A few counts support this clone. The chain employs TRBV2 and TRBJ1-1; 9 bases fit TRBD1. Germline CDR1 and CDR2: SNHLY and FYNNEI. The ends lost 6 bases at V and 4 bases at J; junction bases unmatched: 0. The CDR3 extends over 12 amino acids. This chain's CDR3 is CASRTGGTEAFF. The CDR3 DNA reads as TGTGCCAGCAGGACAGGGGGCACTGAAGCTTTCTTT.